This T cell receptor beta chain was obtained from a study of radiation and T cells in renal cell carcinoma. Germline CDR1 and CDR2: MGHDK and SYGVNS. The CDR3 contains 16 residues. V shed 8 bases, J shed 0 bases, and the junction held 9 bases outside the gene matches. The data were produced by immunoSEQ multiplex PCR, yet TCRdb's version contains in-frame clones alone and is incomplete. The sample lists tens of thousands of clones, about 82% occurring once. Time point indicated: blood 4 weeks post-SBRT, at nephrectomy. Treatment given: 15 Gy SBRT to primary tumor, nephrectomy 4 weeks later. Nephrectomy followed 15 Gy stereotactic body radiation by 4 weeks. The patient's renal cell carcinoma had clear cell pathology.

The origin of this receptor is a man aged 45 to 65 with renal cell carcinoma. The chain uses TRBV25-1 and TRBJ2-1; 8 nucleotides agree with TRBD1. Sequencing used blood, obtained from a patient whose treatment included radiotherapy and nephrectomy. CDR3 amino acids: CASLNPQGASYNEQFF. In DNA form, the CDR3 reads TGTGCCAGCCTTAATCCCCAGGGGGCCTCCTACAATGAGCAGTTCTTC.